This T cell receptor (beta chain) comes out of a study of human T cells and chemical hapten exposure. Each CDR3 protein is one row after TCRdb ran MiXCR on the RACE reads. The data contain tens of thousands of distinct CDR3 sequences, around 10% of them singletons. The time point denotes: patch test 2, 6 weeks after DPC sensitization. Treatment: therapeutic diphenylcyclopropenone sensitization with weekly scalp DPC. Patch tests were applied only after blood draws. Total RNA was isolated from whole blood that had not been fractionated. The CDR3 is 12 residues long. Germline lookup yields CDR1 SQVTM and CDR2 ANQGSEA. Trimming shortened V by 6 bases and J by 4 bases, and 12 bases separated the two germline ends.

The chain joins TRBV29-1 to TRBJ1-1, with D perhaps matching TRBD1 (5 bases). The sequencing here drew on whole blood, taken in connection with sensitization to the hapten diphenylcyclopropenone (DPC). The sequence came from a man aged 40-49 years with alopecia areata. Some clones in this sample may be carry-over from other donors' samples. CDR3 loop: CSVTQGGTEAFF. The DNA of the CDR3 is TGCAGCGTAACCCAGGGAGGCACTGAAGCTTTCTTT. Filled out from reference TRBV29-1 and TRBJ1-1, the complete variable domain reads SAVISQKPSRDICQRGTSLTIQCQVDSQVTMMFWYRQQPGQSLTLIATANQGSEATYESGFVIDKFPISRPNLTFSTLTVSNMSPEDSSIYLCSVTQGGTEAFFGQGTRLTVV.